The 32 T cell receptor beta chains given below trace back to one sample, sequenced in a study of blood T cell repertoires in COVID-19. Produced via immunoSEQ multiplex PCR; TCRdb's table is partial and in-frame only. The table has 35,000 to 45,000 clones, around 89% seen once. The source material was peripheral blood. These receptors were obtained from a human donor in a cohort sampled during active COVID-19.

The J gene is TRBJ1-1, the V gene TRBV6-1; 10 bases agree with TRBD1. CDR1 and CDR2 from the germline V gene are MNHNS and SASEGT. This CDR3 has 18 residues. Trimming at V came to 2 bases and at J to 3 bases, leaving 12 bases not matched to a gene. CDR3 region: CASSELNGRGQGDTEAFF. CDR3 bases: TGTGCCAGCAGTGAACTTAACGGGAGAGGACAGGGGGACACTGAAGCTTTCTTT.

The J gene is TRBJ2-1, the V gene TRBV5-1, with 10 nucleotides matching TRBD1. The trim removed 4 bases at V and 4 bases at J, leaving 2 bases unmatched. Looked up from germline, CDR1 is SGHRS and CDR2 is YFSETQ. The CDR3 runs 14 residues. The CDR3 here is CASSPGQGYNEQFF. The CDR3 nucleotides are TGCGCCAGCAGCCCGGGACAGGGGTACAATGAGCAGTTCTTC.

The V call is TRBV6-5, the J call TRBJ2-1; perhaps TRBD2 as D (7 bases). Germline V gene data show CDR1 as MNHEY and CDR2 as SVGAGI. This CDR3 spans 14 amino acids. Trimming took off 7 bases at V and 8 bases at J, with 18 bases between the two ends. The CDR3: CASTRGAGSDEQFF. CDR3 DNA: TGTGCCAGCACCCGGGGGGCGGGATCCGATGAGCAGTTCTTC.

J is TRBJ2-7 and V is TRBV19; 9 bases align to TRBD2. The CDR3 contains 13 residues. The V gene's germline CDR1 is LNHDA and CDR2 SQIVND (reference sequence). V shed 7 bases, J shed 5 bases, and the junction held 6 bases outside the gene matches. CDR3 bases: TGTGCCAGTACTTTGCGGGAGGGCCACGAGCAGTACTTC. Its protein product is CASTLREGHEQYF.

The chain recombines TRBV28 with TRBJ2-7, with D possibly matching TRBD2 (5 bases). V was shortened by 2 bases and J by 2 bases, with 16 bases between the two germline ends. CDR3 size: 16 residues. Germline V CDR1 and CDR2: MDHEN, SYDVKM. The CDR3 coding sequence is TGTGCCAGCAGTTTACGGGGAGAACACATAACCTACGAGCAGTACTTC. It is translated as CASSLRGEHITYEQYF.

The rearrangement uses TRBV27 and TRBJ2-3, with 12 nucleotides matching TRBD2. Germline lookup yields CDR1 MNHEY and CDR2 SMNVEV (reference sequence). Losses at the gene ends were 6 bases for V and 0 bases for J; bases not matched to a gene: 13. This CDR3 comprises 19 residues. The CDR3 sequence: CASSRIGLAGISSTDTQYF. The CDR3 coding sequence is TGTGCCAGCAGCCGGATAGGACTAGCGGGGATCTCGAGCACAGATACGCAGTATTTT.

The chain carries TRBV24-1 and TRBJ2-1, with D possibly matching TRBD1 (6 bases). The germline V gene has CDR1 KGHDR and CDR2 SFDVKD. Trimming removed 5 bases from V and 1 base from J, with 14 bases in between. The CDR3 is 16 amino acids. The CDR3: CATSGPEGESYNEQFF. The CDR3 bases are TGTGCCACCAGTGGGCCCGAGGGGGAATCCTACAATGAGCAGTTCTTC.

The V gene is TRBV7-3, the J gene TRBJ2-2; 7 nucleotides align to TRBD2. This CDR3 spans 14 amino acids. V lost 3 bases, J lost 6 bases, and 4 bases stayed unmatched. The germline V gene encodes CDR1 SGHTA and CDR2 FQGTGA. The CDR3 loop reads CASSFGRAPGELFF. For the CDR3, the DNA is TGTGCCAGCAGCTTTGGGAGGGCCCCCGGGGAGCTGTTTTTT. The complete variable domain, with remaining parts taken from reference TRBV7-3 and TRBJ2-2, reads GAGVSQTPSNKVTEKGKYVELRCDPISGHTALYWYRQSLGQGPEFLIYFQGTGAADDSGLPNDRFFAVRPEGSVSTLKIQRTERGDSAVYLCASSFGRAPGELFFGEGSRLTVL.

The chain has TRBV5-5 and TRBJ1-5; the D is unclear. Looked up from germline, CDR1 is SGHKS and CDR2 is YYEKEE (reference sequence). This CDR3 region has 13 residues. V lost 1 base and J 3 bases, leaving 5 bases between the germline ends. The CDR3 spells CASSLTINQPQHF. The CDR3 DNA reads TGTGCCAGCAGCTTGACTATCAATCAGCCCCAGCATTTT.

The chain links TRBV30 to TRBJ2-5; D gene uncertain. The germline CDR1 and CDR2 sequences are GTSNPN and SVGIG (reference sequence). The V and J ends lost 3 bases and 3 bases respectively, with 17 bases between them. CDR3 length: 15 residues. This chain's CDR3 is CAWRRLLSVEETQYF. DNA of the CDR3: TGTGCCTGGAGGCGACTTCTTTCGGTAGAAGAGACCCAGTACTTC.

The J gene is TRBJ1-2, the V gene TRBV7-3; D might be TRBD1 (6 bases). This CDR3 has 13 amino acids. V lost 2 bases and J 7 bases, leaving 11 bases between the germline ends. Germline V lookup: CDR1 SGHTA, CDR2 FQGTGA. In DNA form, the CDR3 reads TGTGCCAGCAGCTTAGTCCAGGGGTCTGGCTACACCTTC. It encodes CASSLVQGSGYTF.

V and J are TRBV2 and TRBJ2-3, with 8 bases fitting TRBD1. The CDR3 contains 16 residues. V was pared by 6 bases and J by 4 bases, with 12 bases of the junction left unmatched. Germline V gene data show CDR1 as SNHLY and CDR2 as FYNNEI. CDR3: CASRGWDRIRSDTQYF. The CDR3 region has the DNA TGTGCCAGCAGGGGATGGGACAGGATTCGCTCAGATACGCAGTATTTT.

The chain employs TRBV9 and TRBJ1-3; maybe TRBD1 (6 bases). The CDR3 has 16 residues. Germline lookup yields CDR1 SGDLS and CDR2 YYNGEE. Deletions cut 3 bases from V and 2 bases from J, with 15 bases between. CDR3 region: CASSDLAGAAGNTIYF. CDR3 nucleotides: TGTGCCAGCAGCGACCTTGCAGGGGCTGCTGGAAACACCATATATTTT.

The genes are TRBV18 and TRBJ2-3; 9 bases are a match to TRBD2. The CDR3 is made up of 16 amino acids. Germline CDR1 reads KGHSH; CDR2 reads LQKENI. V shed 3 bases and J 1 base; nucleotides not matched to a gene: 5. CDR3 amino acids: CASSPERGAGTDTQYF. The CDR3, as DNA: TGTGCCAGCTCACCGGAGCGGGGGGCCGGCACAGATACGCAGTATTTT.

The chain is built from TRBV11-3 and TRBJ2-7; weak D call: TRBD2 (6 bases). Trimming cost V 2 bases and J 6 bases, with 17 bases left between them. The CDR3 totals 15 residues. Germline values: CDR1 SGHNT, CDR2 YENEEA. CDR3 in amino acids: CASSLSPSSTSEQYF. The CDR3 nucleotides read TGTGCCAGCAGCTTAAGCCCGTCTTCGACTAGCGAGCAGTACTTC.

The chain links TRBV7-6 to TRBJ1-4; D is ambiguous. This CDR3 has 19 amino acids. Germline V gene lookup returns CDR1 SGHVS and CDR2 FNYEAQ. V dropped 0 bases and J dropped 0 bases, with 17 bases sitting between them. The CDR3 loop is CASSLARGGQPATNEKLFF. The CDR3 DNA reads as TGTGCCAGCAGCTTAGCTCGGGGAGGGCAGCCTGCAACTAATGAAAAACTGTTTTTT.

The rearrangement uses TRBV28 and TRBJ1-2, with D uncertain. The CDR3 loop spans 11 amino acids. Germline V lookup: CDR1 MDHEN, CDR2 SYDVKM. The germline V and J ends were trimmed by 2 bases and 6 bases, with 4 bases remaining between them. The chain's CDR3 is CASSLENGYTF. The CDR3 nucleotides read TGTGCCAGCAGTTTAGAGAATGGCTACACCTTC.

The V and J genes are TRBV7-9 and TRBJ2-2, with D possibly being TRBD2 (5 bases). The CDR3 sequence is 16 residues long. From germline, CDR1 is SEHNR and CDR2 FQNEAQ (reference sequence). V lost 3 bases and J lost 1, with 12 bases in between. In nucleotides, the CDR3 is TGTGCCAGCAGCTTTTTGTCCGGGAAGAACACCGGGGAGCTGTTTTTT. This sequence encodes CASSFLSGKNTGELFF. Combining the CDR3 with reference TRBV7-9 and TRBJ2-2 gives the whole variable domain DTGVSQNPRHKITKRGQNVTFRCDPISEHNRLYWYRQTLGQGPEFLTYFQNEAQLEKSRLLSDRFSAERPKGSFSTLEIQRTEQGDSAMYLCASSFLSGKNTGELFFGEGSRLTVL.

This chain connects TRBV2 to TRBJ1-5; TRBD1 aligns across 7 bases. CDR3 size: 14 residues. Germline lookup yields CDR1 SNHLY and CDR2 FYNNEI. The ends lost 1 base at V and 9 bases at J; junction bases unmatched: 6. The CDR3 nucleotides read TGTGCCAGCAGTGAAGACAGGGACAGAGGGCCCCAGCATTTT. It codes for CASSEDRDRGPQHF.

The CDR3 nucleotides read TGTGCCAGCAGCTTACCTCTCGGAGGGAACATGAACACTGAAGCTTTCTTT. This translates into CASSLPLGGNMNTEAFF. The V call is TRBV7-2, the J call TRBJ1-1; D ambiguous. Germline-derived CDR1 and CDR2 are SGHTA and FQGNSA. The V gene lost 2 bases and the J gene lost 0 bases, with 16 bases spanning the gap. This CDR3 has 17 amino acids.

This chain joins TRBV9 and TRBJ1-3; D is ambiguous. CDR3 length equals 15 residues. The germline CDR1 and CDR2 sequences are SGDLS and YYNGEE. V was pared by 4 bases and J by 2 bases, with 13 bases between. CDR3 DNA: TGTGCCAGCAGCCCAGCGGGGAATGCTGGAAACACCATATATTTT. It encodes CASSPAGNAGNTIYF. Supplemented by reference TRBV9 and TRBJ1-3, the full variable domain reads DSGVTQTPKHLITATGQRVTLRCSPRSGDLSVYWYQQSLDQGLQFLIQYYNGEERAKGNILERFSAQQFPDLHSELNLSSLELGDSALYFCASSPAGNAGNTIYFGEGSWLTVV.

The chain carries TRBV4-2 and TRBJ2-5, with D possibly TRBD2 on 5 matching bases. The V end was cut by 0 bases, the J end by 4 bases, with 18 bases between. Germline-derived CDR1 and CDR2 are LGHNA and YNFKEQ. This CDR3 contains 17 residues. The CDR3 sequence: CASSQERAPAGSETQYF. The CDR3 DNA follows: TGTGCCAGCAGCCAAGAGCGGGCGCCGGCCGGTTCAGAGACCCAGTACTTC.

The rearrangement links TRBV7-2 to TRBJ2-7; TRBD2 agrees at 12 bases. Per germline, CDR1 SGHTA and CDR2 FQGNSA. V lost 0 bases, J lost 7 bases, and 4 bases stayed unmatched. The CDR3 contains 15 residues. CDR3 in DNA: TGTGCCAGCAGCTTAGCGCTAGCGGGGGGGGGTGAGCAGTACTTC. Encoded protein: CASSLALAGGGEQYF.

This chain joins TRBV18 and TRBJ2-2, with 8 nucleotides matching TRBD1. CDR1 KGHSH and CDR2 LQKENI come from the germline V gene. With 11 bases clipped from V and 4 bases from J, the junction kept 9 bases outside the gene matches. The length of the CDR3 is 14 residues. The CDR3 loop is CAGPGQAITGELFF. CDR3 coding DNA: TGTGCCGGGCCGGGACAGGCGATCACCGGGGAGCTGTTTTTT.

The CDR3 reads CASDSIGAGGNTEAFF. The DNA of the CDR3 is TGTGCCAGTGATTCCATCGGGGCCGGGGGGAACACTGAAGCTTTCTTT. The gene calls are TRBV19 and TRBJ1-1; possible D gene TRBD1, 5 bases. Looked up from germline, CDR1 is LNHDA and CDR2 is SQIVND (reference sequence). The V and J ends lost 8 bases and 1 base respectively, with 20 bases between them. The CDR3 has 16 amino acids.

The rearrangement links TRBV18 to TRBJ1-2; 10 nucleotides line up with TRBD1. This CDR3 spans 15 amino acids. V gave up 2 bases and J gave up 3 bases; unmatched junction bases: 3. Germline V gives CDR1 KGHSH, CDR2 LQKENI. The CDR3 protein is CASSPKGQGYYGYTF. The CDR3 coding sequence is TGTGCCAGCTCACCAAAGGGACAGGGGTACTATGGCTACACCTTC.

The gene calls are TRBV28 and TRBJ2-1; no clear D. Trimming took 1 base from V and 9 from J, leaving 13 bases between them. Germline CDR1 is MDHEN and CDR2 is SYDVKM. This CDR3 contains 14 residues. The CDR3: CASSLSGSITEQFF. The CDR3 nucleotides read TGTGCCAGCAGTTTATCAGGCAGCATAACTGAGCAGTTCTTC.

The V call is TRBV23-1, the J call TRBJ1-5; D is unresolved. TRBV23-1 is flagged as an ORF with uncertain function. This CDR3 comprises 13 residues. V lost 7 bases and J lost 0, with 7 bases in between. CDR3 bases: TGCGCCAGCATAGAATGTAGCAATCAGCCCCAGCATTTT. It specifies CASIECSNQPQHF.

The gene calls are TRBV4-2 and TRBJ2-3, with D tentatively TRBD2 (6 bases). CDR3 length: 14 residues. Germline CDR1 LGHNA, CDR2 YNFKEQ. V shed 5 bases and J shed 2 bases, with 11 bases lying between them. This CDR3 reads CASSKRADTDTQYF. DNA of the CDR3: TGTGCCAGCAGCAAGCGGGCCGACACAGATACGCAGTATTTT.

This clone occurred a few times. The chain has TRBV14 and TRBJ2-4, with D uncertain. This CDR3 contains 15 residues. Germline values: CDR1 SGHDN, CDR2 FVKESK. V lost 1 base, J lost 3 bases, and 10 bases lay in between. The CDR3 DNA sequence: TGTGCCAGCAGCCAAGGGAGCGCCTACAAAAACATTCAGTACTTC. Translating gives CASSQGSAYKNIQYF.

The chain links TRBV6-5 to TRBJ1-1; TRBD1 agrees at 10 bases. After removal of 3 bases from V and 3 bases from J, the junction contained 4 bases not matched to a gene. Germline V gene lookup returns CDR1 MNHEY and CDR2 SVGAGI. The CDR3 runs to 15 residues. CDR3 residues: CASSYKGQGYTEAFF. In DNA, the CDR3 is TGTGCCAGCAGTTATAAGGGACAGGGGTACACTGAAGCTTTCTTT.

V and J are TRBV7-3 and TRBJ2-1; 8 bases align to TRBD1. The ends lost 5 bases at V and 5 bases at J; junction bases unmatched: 8. Germline lookup yields CDR1 SGHTA and CDR2 FQGTGA. The CDR3 is 15 amino acids. The CDR3 here is CASSQGGQVHNEQFF. DNA of the CDR3: TGTGCCAGCAGCCAGGGGGGACAGGTACACAATGAGCAGTTCTTC.